Sequencing of this T cell receptor (beta chain) was carried out in a study of blood T cell repertoires in COVID-19. Across the study: COVID-19 samples collected from the United States, Italy and Spain covered acute and convalescent phases. Sample material is recorded as cDNA or gDNA derived from T cells, B-cell-depleted T cells, or PBMCs.

In the study's own analysis: How many nucleated cells were present was estimated from reference gene primer amplification. Libraries were prepared by immunoSEQ multiplex PCR; TCRdb keeps only in-frame clonotypes and omits some of them. The V and J calls and clone size come from that table; D and trimming were worked out from the DNA. The data contain some 130,000 clones, approximately 82% of them singletons. Input material: peripheral blood. This TCR was recovered from a man between 60 and 75 years old who had recovered from COVID-19.

This CDR3 reads CASSYSGRSSYEQYF. For the CDR3, the DNA is TGTGCCAGCAGTTACAGCGGGAGGTCCTCCTACGAGCAGTACTTC. The genes are TRBV6-5 and TRBJ2-7, with 9 bases fitting TRBD2. Germline CDR1 MNHEY, CDR2 SVGAGI. V trimming: 2 bases; J trimming: 0 bases; junction bases outside the gene matches: 2. CDR3 size: 15 residues.